Listed below are T cell receptor beta chains from one sample, sequenced in a study of cytomegalovirus exposure and HLA in healthy donors. The table came from immunoSEQ multiplex PCR; TCRdb's copy has only in-frame clones and leaves some out. Its listing shows some 120,000 clones. Sample: PBMCs. The source is a man between 35 and 55 years old in good health and CMV-seropositive. The CDR3 runs from the conserved cysteine through the conserved F or W. D genes are given only for firm matches.

cdr3_aa | cdr3_nt | j_call | d_call | v_call
CASNPGLAVPWEQYF | TGTGCCAGCAACCCGGGACTAGCGGTCCCCTGGGAGCAGTACTTC | TRBJ2-7 | TRBD2 | TRBV6-1
CASSQSLAAGGPLFNEQFF | TGCGCCAGCAGCCAATCCCTAGCGGCCGGGGGGCCCCTTTTCAATGAGCAGTTCTTC | TRBJ2-1 | . | TRBV4-3
CASSPGTSMANEQFF | TGTGCCAGCAGCCCCGGGACTAGCATGGCCAATGAGCAGTTCTTC | TRBJ2-1 | TRBD2 | TRBV5-5
CASSAQRGGSLDEQFF | TGTGCCAGCAGCGCCCAGAGGGGCGGGAGTTTAGATGAGCAGTTCTTC | TRBJ2-1 | TRBD2 | TRBV9
CASSVADRSYGYTF | TGTGCCAGCAGCGTCGCGGACAGATCCTATGGCTACACCTTC | TRBJ1-2 | . | TRBV7-9
CASRPIGQQLSYEQYF | TGTGCCAGCAGGCCCATAGGACAGCAACTTTCCTACGAGCAGTACTTC | TRBJ2-7 | . | TRBV2
CASSAGFEQYF | TGCGCCAGCAGTGCAGGGTTCGAGCAGTACTTC | TRBJ2-7 | . | TRBV10-1
CATSGGDTGELFF | TGTGCCACTAGCGGAGGGGACACCGGGGAGCTGTTTTTT | TRBJ2-2 | TRBD2 | TRBV10-3
CASRETWTGGGYGYTF | TGTGCCAGCAGAGAAACCTGGACAGGGGGAGGATATGGCTACACCTTC | TRBJ1-2 | TRBD1 | TRBV6-1
CASSIDRGYLYEQYF | TGTGCCAGCAGCATCGACAGGGGTTACCTCTACGAGCAGTACTTC | TRBJ2-7 | TRBD1 | TRBV11-2
CASSLNGAQETQYF | TGTGCCAGCAGCTTGAATGGGGCCCAAGAGACCCAGTACTTC | TRBJ2-5 | . | TRBV5-5
CASSRQGRSTDTQYF | TGTGCCAGCAGTCGACAGGGTAGGAGCACAGATACGCAGTATTTT | TRBJ2-3 | TRBD1 | TRBV28
CASSLSGRGYEQYF | TGCGCCAGCAGCCTGAGCGGGAGAGGTTACGAGCAGTACTTC | TRBJ2-7 | TRBD2 | TRBV5-1
CSVDPGGVYNEQFF | TGCAGCGTTGATCCGGGAGGAGTCTACAATGAGCAGTTCTTC | TRBJ2-1 | TRBD2 | TRBV29-1
CASSGGAGDSYEQYF | TGCGCCAGCAGTGGGGGAGCGGGAGACAGCTACGAGCAGTACTTC | TRBJ2-7 | TRBD2 | TRBV10-2
CASSPRQPSDEQYF | TGCGCCAGCAGCCCCCGACAGCCAAGTGACGAGCAGTACTTC | TRBJ2-7 | . | TRBV4-1
CASSLNTGELFF | TGTGCCAGCAGCCTGAACACCGGGGAGCTGTTTTTT | TRBJ2-2 | . | TRBV7-9
CASRLGNSYEQYF | TGCGCCAGCCGACTCGGGAACTCCTACGAGCAGTACTTC | TRBJ2-7 | . | TRBV5-1
CASSPGFGGANTGELFF | TGTGCCAGCAGCCCCGGCTTCGGCGGGGCGAACACCGGGGAGCTGTTTTTT | TRBJ2-2 | . | TRBV5-4
CASSPEGLRTTEAFF | TGTGCCAGCAGCCCGGAGGGCCTGAGGACCACTGAAGCTTTCTTT | TRBJ1-1 | . | TRBV28
CSVGRVLGYEQYF | TGCAGCGTTGGCAGGGTGCTGGGCTACGAGCAGTACTTC | TRBJ2-7 | . | TRBV29-1
CASSRLTSGSPVSYNEQFF | TGTGCCAGCAGCCGACTGACTAGCGGGAGCCCCGTATCCTACAATGAGCAGTTCTTC | TRBJ2-1 | TRBD2 | TRBV7-2
CASSLGSSYNEQFF | TGTGCCAGCAGCTTAGGTAGCTCCTACAATGAGCAGTTCTTC | TRBJ2-1 | . | TRBV11-2
CASRPLTGLADIGELFF | TGTGCCAGCAGACCTCTTACGGGACTAGCTGATATAGGGGAGCTGTTTTTT | TRBJ2-2 | TRBD2 | TRBV27
CASSPRRGGYTF | TGTGCCAGCAGCCCCCGTAGGGGTGGCTACACCTTC | TRBJ1-2 | . | TRBV7-2
CASSLLGGSGEKLFF | TGTGCCAGCAGCCTCTTGGGGGGGAGTGGTGAAAAACTGTTTTTT | TRBJ1-4 | . | TRBV28
CSVVPWTSGSYEQYF | TGCAGCGTTGTGCCCTGGACTAGCGGGAGCTACGAGCAGTACTTC | TRBJ2-7 | TRBD2 | TRBV29-1
CASRSGAAGNQPQHF | TGTGCCAGCCGCTCAGGGGCAGCAGGCAATCAGCCCCAGCATTTT | TRBJ1-5 | . | TRBV6-5